This T cell receptor (beta chain) was sequenced in a study of blood T cell repertoires in COVID-19. Across the study: Acute and convalescent COVID-19 specimens originated in the United States, Italy and Spain.

The germline V gene has CDR1 MNHEY and CDR2 SVGAGI. This CDR3 spans 15 amino acids. The ends lost 4 bases at V and 1 base at J; junction bases unmatched: 6. Original methodology: Cell counts per sample came from amplifying reference gene primers. The table came from immunoSEQ multiplex PCR; TCRdb's copy has only in-frame clones and leaves some out. D and trimming were read from the DNA, whereas the V and J calls and clone size are those reported in that table. The sample lists about 76,000 clones, 90% occurring once. The sample taken for sequencing was peripheral blood. This rearrangement joins TRBV6-5 to TRBJ2-7; 8 nucleotides line up with TRBD1. The clonotype originates from a woman aged 50 to 65 in a cohort sampled during active COVID-19. Written as DNA, the CDR3 is TGTGCCAGCAGTTCGGGGACAGGCGATTCCTACGAGCAGTACTTC. It yields the protein CASSSGTGDSYEQYF.